This is a list of T cell receptor beta chains from one sample in a study of the immune and genomic landscape of osteosarcoma. TCRdb's table, derived via immunoSEQ multiplex PCR, lists solely in-frame clones and lacks some. In the table there are roughly 10,000 clones, about 71% of which are singletons. The material sequenced was osteosarcoma tumor tissue from the lung. The receptors originated from a human donor with osteosarcoma. The CDR3 runs from the conserved cysteine through the conserved F or W. Each record gives: V gene, J gene, D gene, clone size, CDR3 protein, CDR3 DNA. D genes are given only for firm matches. Some rows mark clone size as missing; the rest say once, few, many or name a class of expanded clone.

TRBV12-5	TRBJ2-3	.	few	CASARGSGDTQYF	TGTGCTAGTGCAAGAGGGAGCGGCGATACGCAGTATTTT
TRBV28	TRBJ2-1	.	.	CASKPIERSGNEQFF	TGTGCCAGCAAACCCATAGAGCGCTCGGGTAATGAGCAGTTCTTC
TRBV11-2	TRBJ1-2	.	.	CASSVTRLGYGYTF	TGTGCCAGCAGCGTAACTCGACTAGGCTATGGCTACACCTTC
TRBV9	TRBJ2-3	.	few	CASSVVGPTSTDTQYF	TGTGCCAGCAGCGTAGTCGGCCCGACTAGCACAGATACGCAGTATTTT
TRBV28	TRBJ1-1	.	.	CASSPWGARRDTEAFF	TGTGCCAGCAGTCCATGGGGGGCCCGGAGAGACACTGAAGCTTTCTTT
TRBV4-2	TRBJ2-7	TRBD2	.	CASSQEEERESVGEQYF	TGTGCCAGCAGCCAAGAAGAGGAGCGGGAGTCGGTAGGAGAGCAGTACTTC
TRBV16	TRBJ2-3	.	few	CASSQLWGTDTQYF	TGTGCCAGCAGCCAATTGTGGGGCACAGATACGCAGTATTTT
TRBV2	TRBJ1-5	.	.	CASSGVGGMQPQHF	TGTGCCAGCAGTGGGGTAGGTGGTATGCAGCCCCAGCATTTT
TRBV6-1	TRBJ2-5	.	hyperexpanded	CASSGMTGPNPQETQYF	TGTGCCAGCAGTGGGATGACAGGCCCCAATCCACAAGAGACCCAGTACTTC